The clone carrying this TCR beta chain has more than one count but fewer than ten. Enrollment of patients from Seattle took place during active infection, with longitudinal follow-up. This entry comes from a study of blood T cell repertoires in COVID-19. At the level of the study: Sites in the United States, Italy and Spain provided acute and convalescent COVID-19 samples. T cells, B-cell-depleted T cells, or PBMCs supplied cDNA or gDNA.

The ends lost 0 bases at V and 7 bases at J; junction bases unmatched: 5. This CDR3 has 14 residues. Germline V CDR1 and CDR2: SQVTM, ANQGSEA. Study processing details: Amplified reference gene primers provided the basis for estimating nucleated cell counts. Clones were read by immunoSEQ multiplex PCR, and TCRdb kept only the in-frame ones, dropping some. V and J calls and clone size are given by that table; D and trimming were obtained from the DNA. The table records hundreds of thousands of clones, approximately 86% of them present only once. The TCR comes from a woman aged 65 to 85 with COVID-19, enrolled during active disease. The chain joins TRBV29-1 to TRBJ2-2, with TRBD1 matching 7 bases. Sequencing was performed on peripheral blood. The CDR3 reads CSVEESAGGGELFF. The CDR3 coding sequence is TGCAGCGTTGAAGAGTCGGCAGGGGGCGGGGAGCTGTTTTTT.